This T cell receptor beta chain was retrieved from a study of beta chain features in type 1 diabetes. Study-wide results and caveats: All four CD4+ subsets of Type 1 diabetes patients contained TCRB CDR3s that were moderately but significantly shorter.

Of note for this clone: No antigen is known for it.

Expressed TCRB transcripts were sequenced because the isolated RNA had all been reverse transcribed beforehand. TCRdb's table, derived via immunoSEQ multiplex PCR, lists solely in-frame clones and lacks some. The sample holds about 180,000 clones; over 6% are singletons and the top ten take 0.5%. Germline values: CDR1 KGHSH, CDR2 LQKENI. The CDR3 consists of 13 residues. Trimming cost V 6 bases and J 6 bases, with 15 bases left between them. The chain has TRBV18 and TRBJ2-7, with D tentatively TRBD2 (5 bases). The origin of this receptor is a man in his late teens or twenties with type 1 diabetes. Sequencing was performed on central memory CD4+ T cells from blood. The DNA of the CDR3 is TGTGCCAGCTCCGGGGAGACAAGCTCCGAGCAGTACTTC. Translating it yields CASSGETSSEQYF.